The 17 T cell receptor beta chains listed next were all sequenced from one sample in a study of blood T cell repertoires in COVID-19. The assay was immunoSEQ multiplex PCR, and TCRdb's table has in-frame clones only and misses some. The profile shows around 200,000 clones, about 85% of them singletons. The sequencing sample was made of PBMCs or T cells enriched from blood (not recorded which). Every receptor here comes from a man aged 35-49 years who had recovered from COVID-19.

This rearrangement joins TRBV10-1 to TRBJ2-7; 9 bases agree with TRBD1. The CDR3 is 16 residues long. V shed 0 bases and J 1 base; nucleotides not matched to a gene: 4. Germline CDR1 reads WNHNN; CDR2 reads SYGVQD (reference sequence). CDR3 DNA: TGCGCCAGCAGTGAGTCTGCCGGGACAGGGTCCTACGAGCAGTACTTC. Its translation is CASSESAGTGSYEQYF.

The rearrangement links TRBV11-3 to TRBJ2-1; 12 bases agree with TRBD2. With 3 bases clipped from V and 4 bases from J, the junction kept 10 bases outside the gene matches. The CDR3 extends over 18 amino acids. In germline, CDR1 is SGHNT, CDR2 YENEEA. In DNA, the CDR3 is TGTGCCAGCAGCTTGGCAGGTGTTGGGACTAGCGGGTACAATGAGCAGTTCTTC. Translation gives CASSLAGVGTSGYNEQFF.

The chain is built from TRBV6-5 and TRBJ1-2, with TRBD1 matching over 7 bases. V shed 6 bases, J shed 5 bases, and the junction held 9 bases outside the gene matches. Germline values: CDR1 MNHEY, CDR2 SVGAGI. The CDR3 is 14 amino acids. CDR3 region: CASRPRDRIYGYTF. CDR3 nucleotide sequence: TGTGCCAGCAGACCCCGGGACAGAATTTATGGCTACACCTTC.

The gene calls are TRBV3-1 (or the pseudogene TRBV3-2) and TRBJ2-7; 12 nucleotides match TRBD1. Trimming removed 2 bases from V and 7 bases from J; junction bases left unmatched: 6. CDR1 LGHDT and CDR2 YNNKEL come from the germline V gene (reference sequence). The CDR3 totals 15 residues. The CDR3 sequence: CASSQPGQGAHEQYF. The DNA of the CDR3 is TGTGCCAGCAGCCAACCGGGACAGGGGGCGCATGAGCAGTACTTC.

This chain links TRBV3-1 (or the pseudogene TRBV3-2) with TRBJ2-3; TRBD2 matches at 7 bases. The CDR3 runs to 20 residues. Looked up from germline, CDR1 is LGHDT and CDR2 is YNNKEL (reference sequence). The junction had 19 bases not matched to a gene; V was cut back by 0 bases and J by 4 bases. This chain's CDR3 is CASSQETPSWQRDYADTQYF. Here the CDR3 DNA reads TGTGCCAGCAGCCAAGAAACCCCCTCGTGGCAGCGGGATTATGCAGATACGCAGTATTTT.

The chain employs TRBV27 and TRBJ2-1; TRBD2 matches at 7 bases. Unmatched junction bases numbered 5, after V lost 2 bases and J lost 4 bases. This CDR3 contains 15 residues. Germline lookup yields CDR1 MNHEY and CDR2 SMNVEV (reference sequence). In nucleotides, the CDR3 is TGTGCCAGCAGTTTAGTCGCTAGCGGTTACAATGAGCAGTTCTTC. This translates into CASSLVASGYNEQFF.

The chain combines TRBV3-1 (or the pseudogene TRBV3-2) with TRBJ2-7; the match to TRBD2 covers 16 bases. V shed 7 bases and J 0 bases; nucleotides not matched to a gene: 15. CDR3 length: 20 amino acids. Germline values: CDR1 LGHDT, CDR2 YNNKEL (reference sequence). Here the CDR3 reads CASTNLGGGLAGGNSYEQYF. CDR3 in DNA: TGTGCCAGCACCAATCTGGGTGGGGGACTAGCGGGAGGGAACTCCTACGAGCAGTACTTC.

The chain couples TRBV18 to TRBJ1-2, with D possibly TRBD1 on 6 matching bases. The germline V gene encodes CDR1 KGHSH and CDR2 LQKENI. V dropped 1 base and J dropped 5 bases, with 11 bases sitting between them. This CDR3 region has 14 residues. CDR3 in DNA: TGTGCCAGCTCACCACAACAGGGATGGTATGGCTACACCTTC. Residues: CASSPQQGWYGYTF.

This clone has just one count. The rearrangement joins TRBV2 to TRBJ2-3, with TRBD1 matching over 11 bases. The V gene's germline CDR1 is SNHLY and CDR2 FYNNEI. Trimming took 6 bases from V and 4 from J; bases not matched to a gene: 0. This CDR3 has 13 residues. CDR3 amino acids: CASRGQGADTQYF. CDR3 bases: TGTGCCAGCAGGGGACAGGGGGCAGATACGCAGTATTTT.

The count of this clone is one. The V call is TRBV6-6, the J call TRBJ2-2; no clear D gene. The V and J ends lost 5 bases and 7 bases respectively, with 8 bases between them. The CDR3 loop spans 12 amino acids. CDR1 is MNHNY and CDR2 is SVGAGI in the germline V gene (reference sequence). The CDR3 loop is CASSSSGGELFF. As DNA, the CDR3 is TGTGCCAGCAGTAGCTCAGGCGGGGAGCTGTTTTTT.

The V call is TRBV3-1 (or the pseudogene TRBV3-2), the J call TRBJ1-5; no clear D gene. Germline-derived CDR1 and CDR2 are LGHDT and YNNKEL (reference sequence). This CDR3 is built from 12 residues. Trimming pared 3 bases from V and 6 bases from J, leaving 6 bases between. Here the CDR3 reads CASSQEGQPQHF. DNA for the CDR3: TGTGCCAGCAGCCAGGAGGGTCAGCCCCAGCATTTT.

The rearrangement uses TRBV18 and TRBJ2-1, with 8 nucleotides matching TRBD2. Germline CDR1 is KGHSH and CDR2 is LQKENI. J was trimmed by 5 bases and V by 3 bases; bases with no gene match: 9. The CDR3 contains 16 residues. This CDR3 is CASSPQLADLNNEQFF. CDR3 sequence (DNA): TGTGCCAGCTCACCCCAACTAGCGGACCTCAACAATGAGCAGTTCTTC.

This sequence joins TRBV5-6 and TRBJ1-2; 8 positions agree with TRBD1. V gave up 4 bases and J gave up 4 bases; unmatched junction bases: 9. The CDR3 is 15 residues long. Germline V CDR1 and CDR2: SGHDT, YYEEEE. CDR3 sequence (DNA): TGTGCCAGCAGCCTCGCCCCAGGGGGCGGCTATGGCTACACCTTC. Translation gives CASSLAPGGGYGYTF.

The V call is TRBV5-4, the J call TRBJ2-5; D gene ambiguous. Trimming removed 1 base at V and 5 bases at J, with 3 bases between. Germline assignment: CDR1 SGHNT and CDR2 YYREEE (reference sequence). This CDR3 spans 11 amino acids. The CDR3 is CASSLLETQYF. The CDR3 coding sequence is TGTGCCAGCAGCTTGCTTGAGACCCAGTACTTC.

The rearrangement links TRBV28 to TRBJ1-2; no clear D. The V end was cut by 6 bases, the J end by 4 bases, with 3 bases between. CDR3 size: 10 residues. Germline V lookup: CDR1 MDHEN, CDR2 SYDVKM. CDR3 sequence (DNA): TGTGCCAGCAGAGCCTATGGCTACACCTTC. Its translation is CASRAYGYTF.

The gene calls are TRBV9 and TRBJ1-6; unclear D gene. CDR1 and CDR2 (germline): SGDLS, YYNGEE. The CDR3 contains 15 residues. The V and J ends lost 0 bases and 8 bases respectively, with 12 bases between them. The CDR3 nucleotides are TGTGCCAGCAGCGTAGACAGCCGAAACGATTCACCCCTCCACTTT. It translates to CASSVDSRNDSPLHF.

The V call is TRBV5-6, the J call TRBJ1-4, with a tentative D call TRBD1 (5 bases). Germline V gene sequence: CDR1 SGHDT, CDR2 YYEEEE. The CDR3 sequence is 15 residues long. V was pared by 4 bases and J by 4 bases, with 14 bases between. Written as DNA, the CDR3 is TGTGCCAGCAGCCGTTCAGGGAGGGGTAATGAAAAACTGTTTTTT. Protein product: CASSRSGRGNEKLFF.